This T cell receptor (beta chain) was captured by sequencing in a study of T cells in Graves' hyperthyroidism and ophthalmopathy. V was cut by 4 bases and J by 3 bases, with 13 bases left in between. CDR1 SGHAT and CDR2 FQNNGV come from the germline V gene. This CDR3 comprises 15 residues. A Clinical Activity Score of at least 3, a NOSPECS grade of at least 4 and a duration under 3 months were recorded in the ophthalmopathy patients. RNA transcripts were the template for amplifying TCR beta CDR3 regions. HTBI primers were used for first-round RT-PCR of the TCR CDR3. In TCRdb, the multiplex PCR reads were re-called with MiXCR into one record per CDR3 protein. The table lists roughly 350,000 distinct CDR3 sequences, about an eighth of them singletons, with 34% in the top ten. This clonotype was seen only a few times. Antigen specificity is unknown. The study's findings and limits: Most thyroid clonotypes expanded above 0.001 appeared in blood too.

This chain connects TRBV11-2 to TRBJ1-3; D call uncertain. Sequenced sample: blood. The sequence derives from a woman aged 40 to 49 with Graves' ophthalmopathy. The chain's CDR3 is CASSSSDGFGNTIYF. The CDR3 bases are TGTGCCAGCAGCTCCTCGGACGGATTTGGAAACACCATATATTTT.